Detailed here is one T cell receptor beta chain. Antigen specificity is unknown. At the survey level, the v3.0 immunoSEQ assay was run. The protocol was immunoSEQ multiplex PCR, while the TCRdb copy is restricted to in-frame clones and leaves out a portion. The sample holds approximately 30,000 clones, over 80% seen once. This record comes from a study of long-term antiretroviral therapy in people with HIV. Study-wide background: The earliest specimens came about a decade ahead of the 2015 immediate-ART recommendation.

This CDR3 region has 16 residues. Germline CDR1 reads MGHDK; CDR2 reads SYGVNS. Trimming took 4 bases from V and 2 from J, leaving 14 bases between them. Notes on the study in general: Narrower CDR3 length ranges marked HIV repertoires relative to controls. Pre-ART clonal expansion yielded clones that dominated the repertoire at all time points. Following ART, diversity rose but still fell short of transplant donor controls.

The source is a man aged 25 to 40 with HIV. Sequenced here: unsorted PBMCs, sampled almost 2.9 years after starting antiretroviral therapy. This chain joins TRBV25-1 and TRBJ1-4, with a possible D match to TRBD1 (6 bases). The CDR3 region is CASSASRGQTNEKLFF. The CDR3 DNA is TGTGCCAGCAGTGCATCTCGGGGGCAGACTAATGAAAAACTGTTTTTT.